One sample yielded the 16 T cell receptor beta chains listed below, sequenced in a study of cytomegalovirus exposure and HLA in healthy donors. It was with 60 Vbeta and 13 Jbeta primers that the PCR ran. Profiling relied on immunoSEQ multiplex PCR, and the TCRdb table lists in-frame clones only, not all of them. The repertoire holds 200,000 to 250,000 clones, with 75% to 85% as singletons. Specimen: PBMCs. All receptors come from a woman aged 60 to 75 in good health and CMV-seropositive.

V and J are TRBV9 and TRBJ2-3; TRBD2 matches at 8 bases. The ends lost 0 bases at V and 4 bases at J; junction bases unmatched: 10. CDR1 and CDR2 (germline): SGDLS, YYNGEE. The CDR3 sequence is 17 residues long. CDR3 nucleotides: TGTGCCAGCAGCGTAGGTCGGCGGGGGGCAGGGGCAGATACGCAGTATTTT. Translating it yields CASSVGRRGAGADTQYF.

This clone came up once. The chain's CDR3 is CASSLRQGRMPDTQYF. CDR3 in DNA: TGTGCCAGCAGCTTGAGACAGGGGAGGATGCCAGATACGCAGTATTTT. V is TRBV7-9 and J is TRBJ2-3; 8 positions match TRBD1. The CDR3 runs to 16 residues. From germline, CDR1 is SEHNR and CDR2 FQNEAQ (reference sequence). J lost 4 bases, V lost 3 bases, and 9 bases had no gene match.

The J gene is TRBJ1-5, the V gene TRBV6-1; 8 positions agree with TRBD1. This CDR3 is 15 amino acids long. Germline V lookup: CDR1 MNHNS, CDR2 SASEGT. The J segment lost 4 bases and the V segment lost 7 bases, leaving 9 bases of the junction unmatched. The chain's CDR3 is CASNLDRGRNQPQHF. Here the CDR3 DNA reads TGTGCCAGCAATCTAGACAGGGGACGGAATCAGCCCCAGCATTTT.

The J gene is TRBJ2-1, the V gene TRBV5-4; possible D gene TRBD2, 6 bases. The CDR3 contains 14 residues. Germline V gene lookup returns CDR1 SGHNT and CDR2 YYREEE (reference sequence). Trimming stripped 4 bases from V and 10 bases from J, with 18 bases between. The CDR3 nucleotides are TGTGCCAGCAGCCTCCAAGGGGTGGGGGGAGAGCAGTTCTTC. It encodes CASSLQGVGGEQFF. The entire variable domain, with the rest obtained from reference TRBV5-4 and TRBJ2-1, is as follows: ETGVTQSPTHLIKTRGQQVTLRCSSQSGHNTVSWYQQALGQGPQFIFQYYREEENGRGNFPPRFSGLQFPNYSSELNVNALELDDSALYLCASSLQGVGGEQFFGPGTRLTVL.

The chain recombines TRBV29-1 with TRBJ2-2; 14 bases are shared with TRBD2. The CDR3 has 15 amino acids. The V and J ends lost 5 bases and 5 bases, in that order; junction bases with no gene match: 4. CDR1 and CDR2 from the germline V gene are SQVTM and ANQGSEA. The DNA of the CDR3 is TGCAGCGTTACGGGACTAGCGGGAGTAACCGGGGAGCTGTTTTTT. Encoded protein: CSVTGLAGVTGELFF.

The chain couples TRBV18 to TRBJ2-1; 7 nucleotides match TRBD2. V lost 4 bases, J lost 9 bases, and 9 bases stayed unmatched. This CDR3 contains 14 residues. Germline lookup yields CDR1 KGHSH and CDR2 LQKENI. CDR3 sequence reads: CASSLGLGGSEQFF. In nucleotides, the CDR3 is TGTGCCAGCTCACTCGGACTAGGAGGATCTGAGCAGTTCTTC.

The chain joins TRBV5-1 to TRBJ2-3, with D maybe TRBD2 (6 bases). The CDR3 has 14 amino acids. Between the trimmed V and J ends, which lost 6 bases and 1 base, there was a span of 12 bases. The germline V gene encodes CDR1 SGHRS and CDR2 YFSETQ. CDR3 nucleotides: TGCGCCAGCACCGGGGGTTCGGGCACAGATACGCAGTATTTT. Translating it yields CASTGGSGTDTQYF. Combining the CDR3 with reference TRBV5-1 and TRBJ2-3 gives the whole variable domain KAGVTQTPRYLIKTRGQQVTLSCSPISGHRSVSWYQQTPGQGLQFLFEYFSETQRNKGNFPGRFSGRQFSNSRSEMNVSTLELGDSALYLCASTGGSGTDTQYFGPGTRLTVL.

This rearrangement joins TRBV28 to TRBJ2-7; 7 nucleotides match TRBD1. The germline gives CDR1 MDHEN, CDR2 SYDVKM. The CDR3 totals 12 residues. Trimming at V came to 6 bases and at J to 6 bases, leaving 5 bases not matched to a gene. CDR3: CASRPGTAEQYF. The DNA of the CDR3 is TGTGCCAGCAGACCGGGGACAGCCGAGCAGTACTTC.

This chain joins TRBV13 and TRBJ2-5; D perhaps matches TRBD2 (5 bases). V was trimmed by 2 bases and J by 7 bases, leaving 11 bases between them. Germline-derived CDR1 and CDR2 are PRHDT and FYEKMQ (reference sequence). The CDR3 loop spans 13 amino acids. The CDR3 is CASSLRGLGTQYF. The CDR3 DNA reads TGTGCCAGCAGCTTACGGGGATTGGGGACCCAGTACTTC.

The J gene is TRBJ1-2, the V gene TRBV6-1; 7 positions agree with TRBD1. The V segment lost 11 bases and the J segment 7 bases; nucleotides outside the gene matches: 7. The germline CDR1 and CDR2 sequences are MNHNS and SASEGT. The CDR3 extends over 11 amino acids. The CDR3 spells CAGLNRGGYTF. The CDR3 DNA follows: TGTGCCGGACTAAACAGGGGTGGCTACACCTTC.

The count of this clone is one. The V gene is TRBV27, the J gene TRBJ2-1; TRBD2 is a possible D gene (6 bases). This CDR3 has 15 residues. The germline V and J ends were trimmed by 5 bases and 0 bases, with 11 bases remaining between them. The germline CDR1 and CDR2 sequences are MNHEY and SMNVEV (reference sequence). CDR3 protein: CASSAGRLSYNEQFF. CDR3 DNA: TGTGCCAGCAGTGCGGGGAGACTCTCCTACAATGAGCAGTTCTTC.

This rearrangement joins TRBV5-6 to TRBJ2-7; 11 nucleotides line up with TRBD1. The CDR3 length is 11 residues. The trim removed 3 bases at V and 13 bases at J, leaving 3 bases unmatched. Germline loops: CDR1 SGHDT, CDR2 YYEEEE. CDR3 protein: CASSSDRGQYF. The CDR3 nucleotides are TGTGCCAGCAGCTCGGACAGGGGGCAATACTTC.

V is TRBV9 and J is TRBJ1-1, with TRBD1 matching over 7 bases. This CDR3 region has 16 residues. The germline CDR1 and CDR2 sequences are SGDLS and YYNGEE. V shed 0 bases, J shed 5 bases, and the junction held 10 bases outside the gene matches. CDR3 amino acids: CASSVEAGGLGTEAFF. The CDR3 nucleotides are TGTGCCAGCAGCGTAGAGGCAGGGGGACTGGGAACTGAAGCTTTCTTT.

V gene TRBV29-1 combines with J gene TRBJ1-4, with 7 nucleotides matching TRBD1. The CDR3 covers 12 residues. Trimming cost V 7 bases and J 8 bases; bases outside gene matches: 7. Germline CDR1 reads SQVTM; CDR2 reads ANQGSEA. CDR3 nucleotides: TGCAGCGCCGGGACAGTCGGCGAAAAACTGTTTTTT. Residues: CSAGTVGEKLFF.

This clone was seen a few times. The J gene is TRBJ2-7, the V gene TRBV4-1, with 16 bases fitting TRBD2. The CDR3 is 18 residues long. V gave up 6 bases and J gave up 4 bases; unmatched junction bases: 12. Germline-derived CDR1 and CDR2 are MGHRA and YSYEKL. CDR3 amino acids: CASRQGLAGGKNRYEQYF. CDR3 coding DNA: TGCGCCAGCAGACAGGGACTAGCGGGAGGGAAAAATCGGTACGAGCAGTACTTC.

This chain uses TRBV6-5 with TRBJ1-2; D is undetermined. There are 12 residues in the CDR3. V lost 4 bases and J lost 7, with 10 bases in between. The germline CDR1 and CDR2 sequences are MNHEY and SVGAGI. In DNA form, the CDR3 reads TGTGCCAGCAGTTTCAGCGGCGGTGGCTACACCTTC. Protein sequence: CASSFSGGGYTF.